The clone carrying this TCR beta chain was seen at least ten times. Its antigen is not known. This sample is part of a study of T cell clonality in common variable immunodeficiency. The data were produced by immunoSEQ multiplex PCR, yet TCRdb's version contains in-frame clones alone and is incomplete. This sample has roughly 30,000 clones, each found more than once. Findings and caveats of the study: CVID patient heterogeneity limited repertoire-clinical complication correlations.

The clonotype was recovered from a person aged 18-70 years in good health. The sequenced sample consisted of peripheral blood mononuclear cells.

The CDR3 here is CASSPNAGGDGYTF. The sequenced part of the CDR3 DNA is TGCGCCAGCAGTCCTAACGCAGGGGGCGATGGC. V is TRBV10-1 and J is TRBJ1-2; 8 nucleotides align to TRBD1. Coverage ceases 3 residues before the CDR3 finishes, and the germline J gene fills in the end. The ends lost 5 bases at V and 6 bases at J; junction bases unmatched: 8. The CDR3 has 14 residues. Germline values: CDR1 WNHNN, CDR2 SYGVQD (reference sequence).